These T cell receptor beta chains were read from a single sample in a study of cytomegalovirus exposure and HLA in healthy donors. This table comes from immunoSEQ multiplex PCR, and its TCRdb copy is limited to in-frame clones, with some not included. The sample lists about 360,000 clones; 86% were seen once. Sequencing was done on a sample of PBMCs. Source of these receptors: a young woman in good health and CMV-seronegative. Both conserved end residues are part of each CDR3. Fields, in order: V gene, clone size, J gene, D gene, CDR3 protein, CDR3 DNA. The D gene is left open where the match is weak. Some rows mark clone size as missing; the rest say once, few, many or name a class of expanded clone.

>TRBV18|.|TRBJ2-7|.
CASSETPGPYEQYF
TGTGCCAGCTCTGAGACACCCGGCCCCTACGAGCAGTACTTC
>TRBV4-2|.|TRBJ2-1|TRBD2
CASSQTRTSGRDEQFF
TGTGCCAGCAGCCAAACCCGGACTAGCGGGAGAGATGAGCAGTTCTTC
>TRBV2|.|TRBJ1-2|TRBD1
CASSLERIGQGGYGYTF
TGTGCCAGCAGCCTCGAGAGAATTGGACAGGGCGGTTATGGCTACACCTTC
>TRBV4-1|.|TRBJ2-7|.
CASSQPTRGRSLDEQYF
TGCGCCAGCAGCCAACCCACCCGAGGCCGGTCCTTGGACGAGCAGTACTTC
>TRBV25-1|.|TRBJ2-7|TRBD1
CASSPRTGTDTYEQYF
TGTGCCAGCAGCCCCCGGACCGGGACAGACACCTACGAGCAGTACTTC
>TRBV7-2|.|TRBJ1-1|.
CASSQQRNTEAFF
TGTGCCAGCAGCCAACAGAGGAACACTGAAGCTTTCTTT
>TRBV4-1|.|TRBJ2-7|.
CASSQHAGSYEQYF
TGCGCCAGCAGCCAACACGCCGGGTCCTACGAGCAGTACTTC
>TRBV7-7|.|TRBJ2-3|.
CASSLVGRSTQYF
TGTGCCAGCAGCTTAGTCGGTCGATCTACGCAGTATTTT
>TRBV25-1|.|TRBJ2-2|.
CASSERASRGRGELFF
TGTGCCAGCAGTGAAAGGGCGAGCAGGGGACGCGGGGAGCTGTTTTTT
>TRBV11-1|.|TRBJ2-7|TRBD1
CASSLVGTAYEQYF
TGTGCCAGCAGCTTAGTCGGGACAGCATACGAGCAGTACTTC
>TRBV6-5|.|TRBJ1-5|TRBD1
CASRGGQGSNQPQHF
TGTGCCAGCAGAGGAGGACAGGGGTCCAATCAGCCCCAGCATTTT
>TRBV7-6|.|TRBJ2-7|.
CASSALSRGEVSYEQYF
TGTGCCAGCAGCGCACTTTCCCGGGGAGAAGTCTCCTACGAGCAGTACTTC
>TRBV30|.|TRBJ2-7|TRBD2
CAWRGTSGARLHEQYF
TGTGCCTGGAGGGGGACTAGCGGGGCAAGACTCCACGAGCAGTACTTC
>TRBV28|.|TRBJ2-7|TRBD2
CASSSSLGRVSSYEQYF
TGTGCCAGCAGTTCGTCCCTGGGGAGGGTAAGCTCCTACGAGCAGTACTTC
>TRBV7-8|.|TRBJ2-3|TRBD2
CASSFGASGVGDTQYF
TGTGCCAGCAGCTTTGGGGCTAGCGGCGTCGGAGATACGCAGTATTTT
>TRBV28|.|TRBJ2-1|.
CASSVTVWRRSYNEQFF
TGTGCCAGCAGTGTCACGGTCTGGAGGAGGTCCTACAATGAGCAGTTCTTC
>TRBV20-1|.|TRBJ1-1|.
CSASAGGAFF
TGCAGTGCTAGTGCCGGGGGGGCTTTCTTT
>TRBV27|.|TRBJ1-4|TRBD1
CASSFGAGTAKEKLFF
TGTGCCAGCAGTTTTGGGGCCGGGACAGCTAAAGAAAAACTGTTTTTT
>TRBV27|.|TRBJ1-3|.
CASSSAGSGNTIYF
TGTGCCAGCAGTTCGGCCGGGTCCGGAAACACCATATATTTT
>TRBV19|.|TRBJ1-1|.
CASGWGTAKEAFF
TGTGCCAGTGGTTGGGGCACCGCAAAGGAAGCTTTCTTT
>TRBV25-1|.|TRBJ2-5|.
CASSEYNGETQYF
TGTGCCAGCAGTGAATACAACGGAGAGACCCAGTACTTC
>TRBV5-4|.|TRBJ2-5|.
CASSLEGGAQETQYF
TGTGCCAGCAGCTTGGAGGGCGGGGCTCAAGAGACCCAGTACTTC
>TRBV2|.|TRBJ2-3|TRBD2
CASSEIASGGPKDTQYF
TGTGCCAGCAGTGAAATAGCTAGCGGGGGGCCCAAAGATACGCAGTATTTT
>TRBV18|.|TRBJ1-4|.
CASSPRGPQMDTNEKLFF
TGTGCCAGCTCACCGCGGGGTCCCCAGATGGACACTAATGAAAAACTGTTTTTT
>TRBV7-8|.|TRBJ1-2|.
CASSSDPTVFYGYTF
TGTGCCAGCAGCTCAGACCCGACAGTTTTTTATGGCTACACCTTC
>TRBV4-1|.|TRBJ1-1|.
CASSQDYTNTEAFF
TGCGCCAGCAGCCAAGATTACACGAACACTGAAGCTTTCTTT
>TRBV4-1|.|TRBJ2-2|.
CASSQEVRATGELFF
TGCGCCAGCAGCCAAGAGGTCAGGGCCACCGGGGAGCTGTTTTTT
>TRBV11-2|.|TRBJ2-7|.
CASSLDRSYEQYF
TGTGCCAGCAGCTTAGACAGATCCTACGAGCAGTACTTC
>TRBV10-1|.|TRBJ2-7|TRBD1
CASTPGQGPYEQYF
TGCGCCAGCACCCCGGGACAGGGGCCCTACGAGCAGTACTTC
>TRBV19|.|TRBJ1-2|.
CASKSDGYTF
TGTGCCAGTAAGTCGGATGGCTACACCTTC
>TRBV25-1|.|TRBJ2-7|TRBD2
CASSAGGPVEQYF
TGTGCCAGCAGCGCGGGAGGGCCCGTCGAGCAGTACTTC
>TRBV7-6|.|TRBJ2-2|TRBD2
CASSPGLAGGLGTGELFF
TGTGCCAGCAGCCCGGGACTAGCGGGGGGGCTTGGCACCGGGGAGCTGTTTTTT
>TRBV11-2|.|TRBJ2-3|TRBD2
CASSLGRGGDTQYF
TGTGCCAGCAGCTTAGGTCGGGGGGGAGATACGCAGTATTTT
>TRBV9|.|TRBJ2-7|.
CASSVGSSVSYEQYF
TGTGCCAGCAGCGTAGGGTCGAGTGTCTCCTACGAGCAGTACTTC
>TRBV30|.|TRBJ2-7|TRBD1
CAWGPTGDEQYF
TGTGCCTGGGGTCCTACAGGGGACGAGCAGTACTTC
>TRBV11-2|.|TRBJ2-7|TRBD2
CASSLSTGLAGGGYEQYF
TGTGCCAGCAGCTTAAGTACGGGACTAGCGGGGGGAGGATACGAGCAGTACTTC
>TRBV9|.|TRBJ2-1|.
CASSPQTGTFSYNEQFF
TGTGCCAGCAGCCCGCAGACCGGGACTTTCTCCTACAATGAGCAGTTCTTC
>TRBV6-5|once|TRBJ2-3|.
CASSYERGTDTQYF
TGTGCCAGCAGTTACGAGCGGGGCACAGATACGCAGTATTTT